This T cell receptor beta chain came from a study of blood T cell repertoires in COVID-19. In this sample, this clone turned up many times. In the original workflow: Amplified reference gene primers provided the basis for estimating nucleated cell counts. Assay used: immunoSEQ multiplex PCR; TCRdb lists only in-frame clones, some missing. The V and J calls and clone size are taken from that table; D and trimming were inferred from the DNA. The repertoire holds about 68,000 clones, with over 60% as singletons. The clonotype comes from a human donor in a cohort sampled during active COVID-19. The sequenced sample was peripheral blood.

The CDR3 nucleotides are TGTGCCAGTAGTATAAGCGGGAGTAACTACGAGCAGTACTTC. Protein: CASSISGSNYEQYF. The chain carries TRBV19 and TRBJ2-7; 8 bases are shared with TRBD2. V trimming: 2 bases; J trimming: 3 bases; junction bases outside the gene matches: 3. Germline CDR1 is LNHDA and CDR2 is SQIVND (reference sequence). CDR3 length: 14 residues.